These 3 T cell receptor beta chains came from one sample sequenced in a study of naive and memory T cell subsets. Study findings and constraints: Possibly reflecting memory cells re-expressing CD45RA, a few larger clonotypes occurred in naive repertoires, especially CD8.

Both TRBC1 and TRBC2 were covered by a beta constant-region primer of two equimolar oligonucleotides. Nested alpha and beta constant-region primers with the SP2 primer drove four PCR rounds on ligated cDNA. TCRdb ran MiXCR on the UMI-ligation and nested PCR reads and lists one entry per CDR3 protein. The data hold roughly 140,000 distinct CDR3 sequences, with about a fifth observed a single time. These receptors' antigens are unknown. Sequenced input: naive CD8+ T cells from blood. The receptor set was obtained from a human donor in good health.

The V call is TRBV13, the J call TRBJ2-7; possibly TRBD2 for D (6 bases). Per the germline V gene, CDR1 is PRHDT and CDR2 is FYEKMQ (reference sequence). This CDR3 is built from 13 residues. Trimming shortened V by 1 base and J by 5 bases, and 9 bases separated the two germline ends. In nucleotides, the CDR3 is TGTGCCAGCAGCTTAGCAGCGGGCCACGAGCAGTACTTC. Protein: CASSLAAGHEQYF.

V is TRBV5-1 and J is TRBJ2-5; 12 positions match TRBD2. With V trimmed by 0 bases and J by 5 bases, 11 bases remained unmatched. The CDR3 loop spans 18 amino acids. Germline V gene data show CDR1 as SGHRS and CDR2 as YFSETQ. CDR3 amino acids: CASSLVSSGRAPVETQYF. The CDR3 region has the DNA TGCGCCAGCAGCTTGGTGTCTAGCGGGAGGGCCCCAGTGGAGACCCAGTACTTC.

The chain carries TRBV11-3 and TRBJ2-7; 7 nucleotides agree with TRBD1. Germline V gene sequence: CDR1 SGHNT, CDR2 YENEEA. After removal of 3 bases from V and 5 bases from J, the junction contained 28 bases not matched to a gene. CDR3 length: 21 residues. CDR3 loop: CASSLTGPFRDGSMGLDEQYF. The CDR3 nucleotides are TGTGCCAGCAGCTTGACAGGGCCATTTCGGGATGGTTCAATGGGGCTAGACGAGCAGTACTTC.